This TCR beta chain stems from a study of radiation and T cells in renal cell carcinoma. Time point denoted: blood 4 weeks post-SBRT, at nephrectomy. Treatment reported: 15 Gy SBRT to primary tumor, nephrectomy 4 weeks later. Trimming stripped 5 bases from V and 6 bases from J, with 10 bases between. Per germline, CDR1 MDHEN and CDR2 SYDVKM. CDR3 length: 12 residues. Method: immunoSEQ multiplex PCR; TCRdb's copy keeps in-frame clones and lacks some. The sample holds 50,000 to 70,000 clones, roughly 80% seen once. The receptor was derived from a man aged 60 to 75 with renal cell carcinoma. The source was blood, collected from a patient whose treatment included radiotherapy and nephrectomy. The V call is TRBV28, the J call TRBJ1-2; no definite D call. In DNA, the CDR3 is TGTGCCAGCAGTGGGTCCATCGATGGCTACACCTTC. Translated: CASSGSIDGYTF.